This TCR beta chain derives from a study of shared clonotypes between healthy human individuals. Overall study context: The donors, two women and a few men, were aged 18 to 49.

Germline values: CDR1 LGHNA, CDR2 YNFKEQ. V lost 1 base, J lost 6 bases, and 18 bases lay in between. The CDR3 totals 17 residues. Generated by immunoSEQ multiplex PCR, the TCRdb table keeps only in-frame clones and is missing some. Here the sample spans approximately 740,000 clones, around two thirds being singletons. The source of this sequence is a woman aged 25 to 45 in good health. The specimen was memory CD4+ T cells sorted from blood. Subset specified: CD45RA-negative fraction. This sequence joins TRBV4-2 and TRBJ1-4; D possibly corresponds to TRBD1 (5 bases). For the CDR3, the DNA is TGTGCCAGCAGCCAAGCAAAGCGATCAGGGAGTGATGAAAAACTGTTTTTT. It codes for CASSQAKRSGSDEKLFF.